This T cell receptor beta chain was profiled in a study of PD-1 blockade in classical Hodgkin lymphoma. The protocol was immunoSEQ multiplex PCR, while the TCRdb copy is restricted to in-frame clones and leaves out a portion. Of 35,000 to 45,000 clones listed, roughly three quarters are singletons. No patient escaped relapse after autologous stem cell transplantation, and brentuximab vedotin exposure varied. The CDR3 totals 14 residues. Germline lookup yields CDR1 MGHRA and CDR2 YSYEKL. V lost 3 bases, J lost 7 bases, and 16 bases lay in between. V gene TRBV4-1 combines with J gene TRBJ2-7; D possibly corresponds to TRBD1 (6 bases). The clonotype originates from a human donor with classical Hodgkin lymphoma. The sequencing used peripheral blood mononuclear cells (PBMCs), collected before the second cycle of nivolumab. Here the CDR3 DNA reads TGCGCCAGCAGCCACCCGACAGGACGTGGGGAGCAGTACTTC. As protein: CASSHPTGRGEQYF.